The present T cell receptor beta chain was sequenced within a study of response to subunit inactivated influenza vaccine. This clonotype has only a few counts. Its antigen is not identified. In TCRdb, the RT-PCR reads were re-called with MiXCR into one record per CDR3 protein. This sample has about 610,000 distinct CDR3 sequences, with around 15% found just once. The study, taken as a whole, reports: Every seasonal influenza vaccination brings in few new T cells, the authors suggested.

The CDR3 spans 16 residues. The V end lost 0 bases, the J end lost 0 bases, and 12 bases lay between the germline ends. In germline, CDR1 is SGHRS, CDR2 YFSETQ. This specimen consisted of PBMCs from blood, obtained about 13 days after vaccination. This TCR came from a man aged 50 or older who received an inactivated influenza vaccine. V gene TRBV5-1 combines with J gene TRBJ1-1, with no clear D. The CDR3 coding sequence is TGCGCCAGCAGCTTGGAGGATATAGGGATGAACACTGAAGCTTTCTTT. This codes for CASSLEDIGMNTEAFF. The whole variable domain, remainder taken from reference TRBV5-1 and TRBJ1-1, is KAGVTQTPRYLIKTRGQQVTLSCSPISGHRSVSWYQQTPGQGLQFLFEYFSETQRNKGNFPGRFSGRQFSNSRSEMNVSTLELGDSALYLCASSLEDIGMNTEAFFGQGTRLTVV.